This T cell receptor (beta chain) appears in the sequencing data of a study of neurological immune-mediated disorders. Time point described: longitudinal time-point 2. In this sample, this clonotype turned up many times. TCRdb itself ran the 5' RACE reads through MiXCR, one entry per CDR3 protein. Of around 49,000 distinct CDR3 sequences in the sample, roughly 13% were seen once. The receptor was derived from a male donor with HTLV-1-associated myelopathy (HAM/TSP). Input material: PBMCs.

CDR3 DNA sequence: TGTGCCATCAGGGACAGCTCCTACGAGCAGTACTTC. This translates into CAIRDSSYEQYF. The V gene is TRBV10-3, the J gene TRBJ2-7; the D gene is possibly TRBD1 (6 bases). V shed 6 bases and J shed 0 bases, with 6 bases lying between them. CDR1 is ENHRY and CDR2 is SYGVKD in the germline V gene. CDR3 length: 12 amino acids.